The clone carrying this TCR beta chain was seen more than once but under ten times. The data are from a study of blood T cell repertoires in COVID-19. The germline V gene encodes CDR1 SGHRS and CDR2 YFSETQ. The J segment lost 4 bases and the V segment lost 6 bases, leaving 5 bases of the junction unmatched. The CDR3 loop spans 14 amino acids. The data were produced by immunoSEQ multiplex PCR, yet TCRdb's version contains in-frame clones alone and is incomplete. In the table there are some 160,000 clones, 80% to 90% of which are singletons. The V call is TRBV5-1, the J call TRBJ2-2; 8 bases map to TRBD2. The sequence was collected from an older woman with active COVID-19. Sample: peripheral blood. CDR3 bases: TGCGCCAGCAAAGAGCGGGAGACCACCGGGGAGCTGTTTTTT. Its protein is CASKERETTGELFF. Full variable domain (rest looked up from reference TRBV5-1 and TRBJ2-2): KAGVTQTPRYLIKTRGQQVTLSCSPISGHRSVSWYQQTPGQGLQFLFEYFSETQRNKGNFPGRFSGRQFSNSRSEMNVSTLELGDSALYLCASKERETTGELFFGEGSRLTVL.